This is a list of T cell receptor beta chains from one sample in a study of T-cell memory formation after mild COVID-19. TCRdb reprocessed the 5' RACE reads via MiXCR and lists one record per CDR3 protein. The table lists approximately 150,000 distinct CDR3 sequences, 10% to 15% of them singletons. Sequencing used PBMCs or a T cell subset sorted from them (not recorded which). The source of these receptors is a man between 18 and 29 years old who had mild COVID-19 (a few samples of this study predate the infection). Cell type and time point are not known. Each CDR3 is given with its conserved first and last residue. Each record gives: V gene, clone size, J gene, D gene, CDR3 protein. D genes are given only for firm matches. Clone size is given for some rows only: seen once, a few or many times, or a class if the clone is expanded.

v_gene: TRBV20-1
abundance: few
j_gene: TRBJ2-3
d_gene: TRBD2
CDR3aa: CSATPGGARTDTQYF

v_gene: TRBV7-2
abundance: once
j_gene: TRBJ2-3
d_gene: TRBD1
CDR3aa: CATGMTGGADTQYF

v_gene: TRBV12-3/TRBV12-4
abundance: -
j_gene: TRBJ1-1
d_gene: -
CDR3aa: CASSRAGPEFEAFF

v_gene: TRBV7-9
abundance: few
j_gene: TRBJ2-5
d_gene: -
CDR3aa: CASSSRGRDNQETQYF

v_gene: TRBV7-3
abundance: few
j_gene: TRBJ2-3
d_gene: -
CDR3aa: CASSLTWAADTQYF

v_gene: TRBV28
abundance: -
j_gene: TRBJ1-2
d_gene: -
CDR3aa: CASSLRTNYGYTF

v_gene: TRBV24-1
abundance: few
j_gene: TRBJ2-3
d_gene: -
CDR3aa: CATSEAGPLTDTQYF

v_gene: TRBV12-3/TRBV12-4
abundance: many
j_gene: TRBJ2-7
d_gene: -
CDR3aa: CASSWEGGYEQYF

v_gene: TRBV10-3
abundance: -
j_gene: TRBJ2-2
d_gene: TRBD1
CDR3aa: CAITPGTGATGELFF

v_gene: TRBV12-3/TRBV12-4
abundance: few
j_gene: TRBJ2-2
d_gene: -
CDR3aa: CASSSYGTGTGELFF

v_gene: TRBV5-1
abundance: many
j_gene: TRBJ2-2
d_gene: -
CDR3aa: CASSLGRGANTGELFF

v_gene: TRBV2
abundance: many
j_gene: TRBJ2-3
d_gene: -
CDR3aa: CASIQSGTDTQYF

v_gene: TRBV20-1
abundance: few
j_gene: TRBJ1-1
d_gene: TRBD1
CDR3aa: CSARDHVRGLGAFF

v_gene: TRBV6-6
abundance: -
j_gene: TRBJ1-1
d_gene: -
CDR3aa: CASSYAELSAEAFF

v_gene: TRBV27
abundance: -
j_gene: TRBJ1-6
d_gene: TRBD1
CDR3aa: CASSFRGRGSPLHF

v_gene: TRBV25-1
abundance: few
j_gene: TRBJ2-7
d_gene: TRBD1
CDR3aa: CASSVSGGHRGQYF

v_gene: TRBV5-4
abundance: few
j_gene: TRBJ2-5
d_gene: TRBD2
CDR3aa: CASSPKPGGLLGGETQYF

v_gene: TRBV7-3
abundance: few
j_gene: TRBJ2-6
d_gene: -
CDR3aa: CASSLTFSGANVLTF

v_gene: TRBV12-3/TRBV12-4
abundance: many
j_gene: TRBJ2-2
d_gene: TRBD2
CDR3aa: CASSFKRGEDTGELFF

v_gene: TRBV5-1
abundance: -
j_gene: TRBJ1-5
d_gene: -
CDR3aa: CASSPLGGSNQPQHF

v_gene: TRBV2
abundance: once
j_gene: TRBJ2-2
d_gene: -
CDR3aa: CASSLTQINTGELFF

v_gene: TRBV5-1
abundance: few
j_gene: TRBJ2-1
d_gene: -
CDR3aa: CASSRGGATDNEQFF